The clone carrying this T cell receptor (beta chain) came up once. Its cognate antigen is unknown. The data were taken from a study of cytomegalovirus exposure and HLA in healthy donors. It was with 60 Vbeta and 13 Jbeta primers that the PCR ran. Assay used: immunoSEQ multiplex PCR; TCRdb lists only in-frame clones, some missing. The repertoire holds more than 95,000 clones, with roughly 80% as singletons. Regarding the study as a whole: The availability of immune exposure information extended only to CMV serostatus. Analysis was performed later, and it showed HLA-associated TCR beta chains to be more clonally expanded than equally common others. The authors later linked a missense DCLRE1C variant to TCR beta V- and J-gene trimming.

The CDR3 totals 16 residues. Germline V lookup: CDR1 MGHRA, CDR2 YSYEKL. Trimming removed 1 base from V and 5 bases from J, with 18 bases in between. The chain is built from TRBV4-1 and TRBJ2-7; tentatively, D is TRBD2 (5 bases). The TCR comes from a man aged 50-60 years in good health and CMV-seropositive. The specimen sequenced was PBMCs. The CDR3 loop is CASSQVNLGFSDEQYF. DNA for the CDR3: TGCGCCAGCAGCCAAGTTAATCTGGGGTTTAGCGACGAGCAGTACTTC.